Listed here are 10 T cell receptor beta chains from one sample, sequenced in a study of T cell changes during pregnancy in multiple sclerosis. The method was immunoSEQ multiplex PCR; TCRdb's version includes in-frame clones alone and lacks a portion of them. The data contain some 60,000 clones, 90% to 95% of them singletons. The specimen was peripheral blood, collected before pregnancy. The receptors were gathered from a female donor with multiple sclerosis, enrolled in a pregnancy study.

This rearrangement joins TRBV5-4 to TRBJ1-1; 9 bases map to TRBD1. The V and J ends lost 4 bases and 1 base, in that order; junction bases with no gene match: 8. Germline-derived CDR1 and CDR2 are SGHNT and YYREEE (reference sequence). This CDR3 contains 16 residues. DNA of the CDR3: TGTGCCAGCAGCCAACCACAGGGGGCGGGGAACACTGAAGCTTTCTTT. Residues: CASSQPQGAGNTEAFF.

The chain is built from TRBV4-2 and TRBJ2-1, with TRBD2 identical over 13 bases. This CDR3 region has 16 residues. Germline V lookup: CDR1 LGHNA, CDR2 YNFKEQ. Trimming cost V 0 bases and J 9 bases; bases outside gene matches: 5. CDR3 nucleotide sequence: TGTGCCAGCAGCCAAGATTTGGGACTAGCGGGGATTGAGCAGTTCTTC. Translated, it gives CASSQDLGLAGIEQFF.

V and J are TRBV9 and TRBJ2-1; TRBD2 is a possible D gene (5 bases). CDR3 length equals 15 residues. CDR1 SGDLS and CDR2 YYNGEE come from the germline V gene. V was clipped by 0 bases and J by 2 bases, with 9 bases between them. In nucleotides, the CDR3 is TGTGCCAGCAGCGTAGCAGCGGTAGCCTACAATGAGCAGTTCTTC. This codes for CASSVAAVAYNEQFF.

The chain recombines TRBV7-2 with TRBJ2-6; TRBD2 might be the D (5 bases). The CDR3 loop spans 18 amino acids. V lost 4 bases and J 0 bases, leaving 16 bases between the germline ends. Germline V CDR1 and CDR2: SGHTA, FQGNSA. The CDR3 here is CASSSVGLPSSGANVLTF. Written as DNA, the CDR3 is TGTGCCAGCAGCTCGGTCGGACTCCCTTCCTCTGGGGCCAACGTCCTGACTTTC.

In this sample, this clone turned up once. The V and J genes are TRBV11-2 and TRBJ1-4, with D possibly TRBD1 on 5 matching bases. The CDR3 has 14 residues. Germline-derived CDR1 and CDR2 are SGHAT and FQNNGV. V was trimmed by 4 bases and J by 6 bases, leaving 12 bases between them. This chain's CDR3 is CASSSSGGDEKLFF. The CDR3 region has the DNA TGTGCCAGCAGCTCCTCGGGGGGGGATGAAAAACTGTTTTTT.

This sequence joins TRBV4-2 and TRBJ1-1; 7 bases are shared with TRBD1. Germline CDR1 is LGHNA and CDR2 is YNFKEQ. The CDR3 is 12 residues long. The trim removed 3 bases at V and 7 bases at J, leaving 2 bases unmatched. CDR3 protein: CASSQRDSEAFF. The CDR3 DNA reads as TGTGCCAGCAGCCAGAGGGACAGTGAAGCTTTCTTT.

The chain carries TRBV30 and TRBJ1-6; 7 bases map to TRBD1. The CDR3 length is 12 residues. V shed 5 bases, J shed 7 bases, and the junction held 2 bases outside the gene matches. Germline V CDR1 and CDR2: GTSNPN, SVGIG (reference sequence). The CDR3 nucleotides read TGTGCCTGGGACAGGGCCAATTCACCCCTCCACTTT. As protein: CAWDRANSPLHF.

The J gene is TRBJ2-1, the V gene TRBV4-3; the match to TRBD2 covers 8 bases. The germline V gene encodes CDR1 LGHNA and CDR2 YSLEER. With 0 bases clipped from V and 0 bases from J, the junction kept 1 base outside the gene matches. This CDR3 is built from 16 residues. In DNA, the CDR3 is TGCGCCAGCAGCCAAGAGGCGGGGGGCTCCTACAATGAGCAGTTCTTC. Translation: CASSQEAGGSYNEQFF.

This clone has a handful of counts. The chain recombines TRBV30 with TRBJ1-1, with D maybe TRBD1 (5 bases). CDR3 length: 15 residues. CDR1 is GTSNPN, CDR2 SVGIG, per germline (reference sequence). V lost 4 bases, J lost 3 bases, and 18 bases lay in between. The CDR3 loop is CAWTQWGASDTEAFF. CDR3 nucleotide sequence: TGTGCCTGGACCCAATGGGGCGCCTCCGACACTGAAGCTTTCTTT.

This chain links TRBV5-4 with TRBJ1-1; D uncertain. V was trimmed by 0 bases and J by 1 base, leaving 10 bases between them. The CDR3 consists of 15 residues. Looked up from germline, CDR1 is SGHNT and CDR2 is YYREEE (reference sequence). The CDR3 DNA sequence: TGTGCCAGCAGCTTGGCCCGGGGATCGAACACTGAAGCTTTCTTT. Amino acid sequence: CASSLARGSNTEAFF.